This TCR beta chain appears in the sequencing data of a study of human versus mouse CDR3 diversity and MHC coevolution. Study overall: immunoSEQ was reported to reach one in 200,000 T cells sensitivity. Study observations and caveats: Mice had fewer CDR3 deletions and insertions than humans on average. iCHAO1 estimated the human TCR beta repertoire at around 1.5 million clonotypes.

Assay used: immunoSEQ multiplex PCR; TCRdb lists only in-frame clones, some missing. The table shows about 83,000 clones, with 92% occurring only once. The CDR3 has 12 residues. The ends were cut back, 0 bases at V and 3 bases at J, with 2 bases in the middle. The germline V gene has CDR1 SGDLS and CDR2 YYNGEE. This clone was seen once. As yet, its antigen is unknown. Material for sequencing was naive CD4+ T cells from blood. Specified subset: CD45RO-negative CD62L-positive naive CD4 T cells. The receptor's source is a person between 30 and 69 years old in good health. This chain connects TRBV9 to TRBJ2-3, with D hard to call. Here the CDR3 DNA reads TGTGCCAGCAGCGTAGCTACAGATACGCAGTATTTT. Protein: CASSVATDTQYF. Based on the CDR3 plus reference TRBV9 and TRBJ2-3, the full variable domain is DSGVTQTPKHLITATGQRVTLRCSPRSGDLSVYWYQQSLDQGLQFLIQYYNGEERAKGNILERFSAQQFPDLHSELNLSSLELGDSALYFCASSVATDTQYFGPGTRLTVL.